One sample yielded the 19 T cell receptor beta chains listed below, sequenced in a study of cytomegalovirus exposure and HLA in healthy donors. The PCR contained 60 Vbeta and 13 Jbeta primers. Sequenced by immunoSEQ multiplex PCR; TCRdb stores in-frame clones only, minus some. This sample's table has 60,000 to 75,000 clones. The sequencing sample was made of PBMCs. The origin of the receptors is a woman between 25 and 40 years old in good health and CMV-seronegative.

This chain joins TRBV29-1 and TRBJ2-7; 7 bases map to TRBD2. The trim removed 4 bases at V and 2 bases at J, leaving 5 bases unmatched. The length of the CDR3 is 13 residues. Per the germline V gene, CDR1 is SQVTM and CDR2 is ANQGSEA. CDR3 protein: CSVVGGFAYEQYF. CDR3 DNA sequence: TGCAGCGTTGTCGGGGGGTTCGCCTACGAGCAGTACTTC.

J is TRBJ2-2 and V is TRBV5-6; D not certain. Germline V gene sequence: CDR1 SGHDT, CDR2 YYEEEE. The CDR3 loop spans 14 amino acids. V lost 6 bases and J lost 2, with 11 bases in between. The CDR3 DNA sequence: TGTGCCAGCAACCTAGGTGGTAACACCGGGGAGCTGTTTTTT. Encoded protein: CASNLGGNTGELFF.

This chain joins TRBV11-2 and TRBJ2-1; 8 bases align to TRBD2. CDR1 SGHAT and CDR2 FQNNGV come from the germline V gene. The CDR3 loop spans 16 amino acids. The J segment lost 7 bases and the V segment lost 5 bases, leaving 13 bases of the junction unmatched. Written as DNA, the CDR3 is TGTGCCAGCAGCCCCGGAAGCAGCGGGAGAGGTAATGAGCAGTTCTTC. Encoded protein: CASSPGSSGRGNEQFF.

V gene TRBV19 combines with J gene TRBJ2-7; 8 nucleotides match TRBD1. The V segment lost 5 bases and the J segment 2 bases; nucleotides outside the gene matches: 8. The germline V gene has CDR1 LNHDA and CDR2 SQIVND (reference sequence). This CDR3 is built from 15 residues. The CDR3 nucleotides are TGTGCCAGTAGTCCCTCCGGGACAGGCCCCTACGAGCAGTACTTC. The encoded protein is CASSPSGTGPYEQYF.

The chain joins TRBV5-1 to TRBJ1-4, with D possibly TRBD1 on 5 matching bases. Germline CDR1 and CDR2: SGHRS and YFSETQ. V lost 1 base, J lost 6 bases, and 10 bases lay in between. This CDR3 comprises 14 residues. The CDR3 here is CASSLRAGDEKLFF. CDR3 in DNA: TGCGCCAGCAGCTTGCGTGCGGGGGATGAAAAACTGTTTTTT.

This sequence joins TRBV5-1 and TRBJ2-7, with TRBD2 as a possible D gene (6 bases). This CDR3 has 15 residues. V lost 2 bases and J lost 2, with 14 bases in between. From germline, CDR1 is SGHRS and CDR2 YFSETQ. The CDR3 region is CASSFSWGDAYEQYF. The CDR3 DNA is TGCGCCAGCAGCTTCTCATGGGGGGACGCCTACGAGCAGTACTTC. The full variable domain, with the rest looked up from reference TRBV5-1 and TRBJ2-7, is KAGVTQTPRYLIKTRGQQVTLSCSPISGHRSVSWYQQTPGQGLQFLFEYFSETQRNKGNFPGRFSGRQFSNSRSEMNVSTLELGDSALYLCASSFSWGDAYEQYFGPGTRLTVT.

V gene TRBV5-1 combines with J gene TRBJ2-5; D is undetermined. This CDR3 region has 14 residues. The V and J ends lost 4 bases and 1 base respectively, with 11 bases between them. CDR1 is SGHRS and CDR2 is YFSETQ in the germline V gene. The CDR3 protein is CASSLGVAQETQYF. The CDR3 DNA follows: TGCGCCAGCAGCCTAGGAGTAGCCCAAGAGACCCAGTACTTC.

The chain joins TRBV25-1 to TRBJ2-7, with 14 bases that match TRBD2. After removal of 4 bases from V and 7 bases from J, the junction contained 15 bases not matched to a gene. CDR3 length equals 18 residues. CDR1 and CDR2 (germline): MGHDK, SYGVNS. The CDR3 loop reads CASSGSPPGTSGSPEQYF. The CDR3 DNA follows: TGTGCCAGCAGTGGATCACCCCCCGGGACTAGCGGGAGTCCAGAGCAGTACTTC.

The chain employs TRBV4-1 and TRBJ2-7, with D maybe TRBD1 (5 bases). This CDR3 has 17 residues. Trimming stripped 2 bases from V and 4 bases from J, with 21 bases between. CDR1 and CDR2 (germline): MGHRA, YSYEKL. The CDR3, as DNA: TGCGCCAGCAGCCAATCACCGCCCTCGGACACCACGTACGAGCAGTACTTC. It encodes CASSQSPPSDTTYEQYF.

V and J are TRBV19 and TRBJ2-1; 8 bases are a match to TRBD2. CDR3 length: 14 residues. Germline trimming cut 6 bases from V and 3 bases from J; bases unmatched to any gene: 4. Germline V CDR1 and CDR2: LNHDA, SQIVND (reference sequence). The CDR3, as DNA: TGTGCCAGTAGCCGGGGGACTAGCTACAATGAGCAGTTCTTC. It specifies CASSRGTSYNEQFF.

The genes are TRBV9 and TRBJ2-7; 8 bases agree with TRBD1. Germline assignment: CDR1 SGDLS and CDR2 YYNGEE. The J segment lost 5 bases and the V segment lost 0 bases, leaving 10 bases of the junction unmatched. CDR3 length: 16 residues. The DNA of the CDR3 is TGTGCCAGCAGCGTAGACCCGCGGGACAGGCTCGACGAGCAGTACTTC. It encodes CASSVDPRDRLDEQYF.

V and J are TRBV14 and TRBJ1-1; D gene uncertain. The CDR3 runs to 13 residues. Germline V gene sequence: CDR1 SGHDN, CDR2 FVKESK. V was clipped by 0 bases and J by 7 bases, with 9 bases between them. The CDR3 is CASSQDLADEAFF. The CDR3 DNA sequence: TGTGCCAGCAGCCAAGATTTGGCAGATGAAGCTTTCTTT.

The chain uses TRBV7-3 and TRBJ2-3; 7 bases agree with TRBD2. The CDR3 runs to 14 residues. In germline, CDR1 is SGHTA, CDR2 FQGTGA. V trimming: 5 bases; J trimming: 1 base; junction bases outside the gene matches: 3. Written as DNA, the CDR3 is TGTGCCAGCAGCCCTACTAGCGGCACAGATACGCAGTATTTT. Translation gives CASSPTSGTDTQYF.

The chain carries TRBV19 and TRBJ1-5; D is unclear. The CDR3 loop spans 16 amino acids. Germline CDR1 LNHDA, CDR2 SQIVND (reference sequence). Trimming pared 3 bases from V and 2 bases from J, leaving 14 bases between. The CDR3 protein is CASSISRGRGNQPQHF. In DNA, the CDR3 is TGTGCCAGTAGTATCTCTCGGGGAAGGGGCAATCAGCCCCAGCATTTT.

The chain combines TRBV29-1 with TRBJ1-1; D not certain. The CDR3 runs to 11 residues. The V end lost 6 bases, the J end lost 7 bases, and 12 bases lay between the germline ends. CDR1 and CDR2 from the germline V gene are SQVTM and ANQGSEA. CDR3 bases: TGCAGCGTACGTGTTCTCAGTGAAGCTTTCTTT. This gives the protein CSVRVLSEAFF.

The DNA of the CDR3 is TGTGCCAGCAGTGAAGCGCAAGACAGGGGTAACTACGAGCAGTACTTC. It codes for CASSEAQDRGNYEQYF. The rearrangement uses TRBV6-1 and TRBJ2-7, with 8 bases matching TRBD1. Germline CDR1 MNHNS, CDR2 SASEGT. The CDR3 contains 16 residues. V shed 0 bases and J 3 bases; nucleotides not matched to a gene: 7.

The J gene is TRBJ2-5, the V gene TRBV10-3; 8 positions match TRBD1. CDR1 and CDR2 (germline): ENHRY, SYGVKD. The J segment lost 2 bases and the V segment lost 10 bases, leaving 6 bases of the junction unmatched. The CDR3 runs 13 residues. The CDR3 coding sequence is TGTGCCAACCGTGGACAGGGTCAAGAGACCCAGTACTTC. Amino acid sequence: CANRGQGQETQYF.

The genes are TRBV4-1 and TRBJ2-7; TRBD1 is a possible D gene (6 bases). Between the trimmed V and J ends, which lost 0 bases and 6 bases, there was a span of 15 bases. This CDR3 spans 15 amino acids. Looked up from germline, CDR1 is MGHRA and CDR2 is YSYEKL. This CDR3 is CASSQEVGAGVEQYF. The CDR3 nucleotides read TGCGCCAGCAGCCAAGAGGTGGGGGCCGGGGTCGAGCAGTACTTC.

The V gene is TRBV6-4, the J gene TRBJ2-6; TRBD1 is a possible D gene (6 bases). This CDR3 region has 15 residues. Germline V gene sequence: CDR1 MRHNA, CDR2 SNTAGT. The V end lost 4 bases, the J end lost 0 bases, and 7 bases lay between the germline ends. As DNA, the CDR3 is TGTGCCAGCAGTGGGGACAACTCTGGGGCCAACGTCCTGACTTTC. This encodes CASSGDNSGANVLTF.